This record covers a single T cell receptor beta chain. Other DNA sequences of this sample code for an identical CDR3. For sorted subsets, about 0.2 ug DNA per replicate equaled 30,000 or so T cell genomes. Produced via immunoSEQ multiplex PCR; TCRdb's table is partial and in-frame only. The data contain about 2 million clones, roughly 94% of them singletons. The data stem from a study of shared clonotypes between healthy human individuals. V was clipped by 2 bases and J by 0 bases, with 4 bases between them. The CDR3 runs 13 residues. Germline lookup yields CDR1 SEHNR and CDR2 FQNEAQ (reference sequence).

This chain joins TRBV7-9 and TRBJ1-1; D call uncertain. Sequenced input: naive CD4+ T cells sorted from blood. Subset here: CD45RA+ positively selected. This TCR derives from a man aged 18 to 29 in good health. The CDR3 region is CASSLSVNTEAFF. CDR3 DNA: TGTGCCAGCAGCTTAAGCGTGAACACTGAAGCTTTCTTT.